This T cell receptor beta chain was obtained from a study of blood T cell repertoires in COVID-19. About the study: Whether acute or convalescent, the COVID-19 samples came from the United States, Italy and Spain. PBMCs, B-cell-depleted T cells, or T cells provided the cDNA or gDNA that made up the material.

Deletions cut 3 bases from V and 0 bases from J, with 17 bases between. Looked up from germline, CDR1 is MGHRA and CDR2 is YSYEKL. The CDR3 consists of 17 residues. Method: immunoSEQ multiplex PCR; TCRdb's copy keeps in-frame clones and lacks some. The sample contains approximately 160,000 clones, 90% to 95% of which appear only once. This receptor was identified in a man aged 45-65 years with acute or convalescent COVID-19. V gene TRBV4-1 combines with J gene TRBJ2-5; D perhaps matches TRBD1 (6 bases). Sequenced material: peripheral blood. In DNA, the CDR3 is TGCGCCAGCAGCCAGGAAACCGGGACAAAGTACCAAGAGACCCAGTACTTC. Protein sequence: CASSQETGTKYQETQYF.